Below, one TCR beta chain is given with its context. Its specificity is not known. A junction boundary mismatches the germline segment, possibly from a read error. CDR3 length equals 13 residues. The entry originates in a study of T cell repertoires in cytomegalovirus infection. Notes on the study in general: Predominance within the ex vivo response was attributable to HLA-C-restricted CMV-specific TCR beta clonotypes.

TCRdb fed the reads into MiXCR, producing one record per CDR3 protein. The data show over 100,000 distinct CDR3 sequences, about 17% seen once. The receptor comes from a human donor in good health (CMV status not recorded). Some clones in this sample may be carry-over from other donors' samples. Sample: PBMCs. The chain recombines TRBV5-3 with TRBJ2-7; D unresolved. TRBV5-3 is annotated as an ORF whose role is uncertain. The CDR3 region is CASSLDWDYEQYF. CDR3 coding DNA: TGTGCCAGCAGCTTGGATTGGGACTACGAGCAGTACTTC.